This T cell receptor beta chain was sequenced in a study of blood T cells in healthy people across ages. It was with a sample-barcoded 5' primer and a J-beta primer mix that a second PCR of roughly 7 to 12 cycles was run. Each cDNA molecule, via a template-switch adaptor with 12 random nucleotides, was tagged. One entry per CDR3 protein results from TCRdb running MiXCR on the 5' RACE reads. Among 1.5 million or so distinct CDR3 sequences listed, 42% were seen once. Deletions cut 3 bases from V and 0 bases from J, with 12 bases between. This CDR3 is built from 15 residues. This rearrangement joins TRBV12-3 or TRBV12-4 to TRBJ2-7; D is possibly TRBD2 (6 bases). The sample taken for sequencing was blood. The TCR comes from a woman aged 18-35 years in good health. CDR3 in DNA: TGTGCCAGCAGTTTTGGAGGGGATCTCTCCTACGAGCAGTACTTC. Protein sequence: CASSFGGDLSYEQYF.